The 29 T cell receptor beta chains below all came from one sample that was sequenced in a study of shared clonotypes between healthy human individuals. TCRdb keeps only in-frame clones here, not all; method: immunoSEQ multiplex PCR. This sample has hundreds of thousands of clones; around 74% occur once, and the top ten carry 1.5% to 2%. Specimen: memory CD4+ T cells sorted from blood. Indicated subset: CD45RA-negative fraction. These receptors were taken from a woman aged 25 to 39 in good health.

Comments on this clone: This sample also contains other DNA sequences that code for the same CDR3. This chain connects TRBV28 to TRBJ2-1; tentative D call: TRBD2 (5 bases). V was pared by 6 bases and J by 4 bases, with 7 bases between. CDR3 length: 12 residues. In germline, CDR1 is MDHEN, CDR2 SYDVKM. CDR3 residues: CASRTGYNEQFF. Here the CDR3 DNA reads TGTGCCAGCAGAACGGGATACAATGAGCAGTTCTTC.

This clone appeared once. The chain couples TRBV10-3 to TRBJ1-1, with 9 bases lining up with TRBD1. Germline CDR1 reads ENHRY; CDR2 reads SYGVKD. V shed 4 bases and J 5 bases; nucleotides not matched to a gene: 8. The length of the CDR3 is 15 residues. CDR3 nucleotide sequence: TGTGCCATCAGTGGGCTACAGGGGGCTGGAACTGAAGCTTTCTTT. This sequence encodes CAISGLQGAGTEAFF.

This clone was picked up a small number of times. V and J are TRBV7-2 and TRBJ2-1; 11 bases are a match to TRBD1. With V trimmed by 5 bases and J by 8 bases, 8 bases remained unmatched. CDR3 length: 15 amino acids. Germline V gene sequence: CDR1 SGHTA, CDR2 FQGNSA. The CDR3 nucleotides read TGTGCCAGCAGCCCCGGGACAGGGGGGTTCTATGAGCAGTTCTTC. The encoded protein is CASSPGTGGFYEQFF.

V is TRBV5-6 and J is TRBJ2-1; perhaps TRBD1 as D (5 bases). Germline loops: CDR1 SGHDT, CDR2 YYEEEE. The CDR3 has 13 amino acids. The germline V and J ends were trimmed by 1 base and 4 bases, with 6 bases remaining between them. In nucleotides, the CDR3 is TGTGCCAGCAGCTTGCGGACATACAATGAGCAGTTCTTC. Its translation is CASSLRTYNEQFF.

A few counts support this clone. The chain has TRBV6-5 and TRBJ2-7, with D uncertain. This CDR3 has 15 amino acids. The V gene lost 2 bases and the J gene lost 2 bases, with 13 bases spanning the gap. The V gene's germline CDR1 is MNHEY and CDR2 SVGAGI. CDR3 sequence reads: CASSYVVGSPYEQYF. In DNA form, the CDR3 reads TGTGCCAGCAGTTACGTTGTCGGCTCCCCCTACGAGCAGTACTTC.

V is TRBV29-1 and J is TRBJ2-3, with D maybe TRBD2 (6 bases). The CDR3 has 12 amino acids. Per germline, CDR1 SQVTM and CDR2 ANQGSEA. Trimming took 3 bases from V and 5 from J, leaving 9 bases between them. In DNA form, the CDR3 reads TGCAGCGTTGACTGGGGAGGAGATACGCAGTATTTT. It translates to CSVDWGGDTQYF.

V gene TRBV11-3 combines with J gene TRBJ2-5, with TRBD1 identical over 8 bases. The CDR3 loop spans 16 amino acids. Germline V CDR1 and CDR2: SGHNT, YENEEA. V was pared by 4 bases and J by 0 bases, with 7 bases of the junction left unmatched. The CDR3 region is CASSSGTGRDQETQYF. For the CDR3, the DNA is TGTGCCAGCAGCTCAGGGACAGGTAGAGACCAAGAGACCCAGTACTTC.

The chain has TRBV6-1 and TRBJ2-3, with 7 bases identical to TRBD1. With V trimmed by 6 bases and J by 1 base, 7 bases remained unmatched. Germline V lookup: CDR1 MNHNS, CDR2 SASEGT. CDR3 length: 15 amino acids. CDR3 coding DNA: TGTGCCAGCAGACCTATCGGACAGGGCACAGATACGCAGTATTTT. Translated, it gives CASRPIGQGTDTQYF.

The chain carries TRBV27 and TRBJ2-7; 12 bases agree with TRBD2. From germline, CDR1 is MNHEY and CDR2 SMNVEV (reference sequence). This CDR3 has 15 residues. The ends lost 2 bases at V and 6 bases at J; junction bases unmatched: 5. The DNA for the CDR3 is TGTGCCAGCAGTTTACGGACTAGCGGGACGGGCGAGCAGTACTTC. Translated, it gives CASSLRTSGTGEQYF.

This sequence joins TRBV5-1 and TRBJ2-5; the D gene is possibly TRBD2 (5 bases). The CDR3 contains 15 residues. CDR1 is SGHRS and CDR2 is YFSETQ in the germline V gene. Trimming shortened V by 4 bases and J by 5 bases, and 18 bases separated the two germline ends. Here the CDR3 DNA reads TGCGCCAGCAGCCCCGCTCTAGCCGTCCGGGAGACCCAGTACTTC. Translated, it gives CASSPALAVRETQYF.

The chain has TRBV15 and TRBJ1-5; no definite D call. The CDR3 runs to 16 residues. Germline CDR1 reads LNHNV; CDR2 reads YYDKDF (reference sequence). With 1 base removed from V and 1 base from J, the gap between germline ends came to 11 bases. DNA of the CDR3: TGTGCCACCAGCAGAGGAACAGTTAGAAGCAATCAGCCCCAGCATTTT. This sequence encodes CATSRGTVRSNQPQHF.

This chain connects TRBV5-1 to TRBJ1-2; TRBD1 agrees at 12 bases. J was trimmed by 8 bases and V by 4 bases; bases with no gene match: 9. Germline values: CDR1 SGHRS, CDR2 YFSETQ. This CDR3 spans 15 amino acids. CDR3 sequence reads: CASSPTRDRGLGYTF. CDR3 DNA: TGCGCCAGCAGCCCAACCCGGGACAGGGGGCTGGGCTACACCTTC. Complete variable domain (other parts from reference TRBV5-1 and TRBJ1-2): KAGVTQTPRYLIKTRGQQVTLSCSPISGHRSVSWYQQTPGQGLQFLFEYFSETQRNKGNFPGRFSGRQFSNSRSEMNVSTLELGDSALYLCASSPTRDRGLGYTFGSGTRLTVV.

This clone has more than one count but fewer than ten. The chain is built from TRBV7-9 and TRBJ2-2; D gene uncertain. Trimming took off 5 bases at V and 3 bases at J, with 16 bases between the two ends. Per the germline V gene, CDR1 is SEHNR and CDR2 is FQNEAQ (reference sequence). This CDR3 has 16 amino acids. The chain's CDR3 is CASSTELGPDTGELFF. The CDR3 DNA reads as TGTGCCAGCAGCACGGAGCTTGGGCCGGACACCGGGGAGCTGTTTTTT.

Concerning this clone: A much more abundant neighbour one base away suggests this may be a read error. The rearrangement joins TRBV7-8 to TRBJ2-5; D gene ambiguous. The CDR3 runs 11 residues. Between the trimmed V and J ends, which lost 6 bases and 2 bases, there was a span of 4 bases. Germline CDR1 reads SGHVS; CDR2 reads FQNEAQ. The CDR3 here is CASSLQETQYF. CDR3 nucleotides: TGTGCCAGCAGTTTACAAGAGACCCAGTACTTC.

This clone showed up just a few times. CDR3 DNA sequence: TGCGCCAGCAGCACAGGCGGGACAGGGGCTGGAAACACCATATATTTT. Translating gives CASSTGGTGAGNTIYF. The J gene is TRBJ1-3, the V gene TRBV5-1, with 10 bases fitting TRBD1. The germline CDR1 and CDR2 sequences are SGHRS and YFSETQ. J gave up 2 bases and V 4 bases, and 6 bases lay outside the gene matches. This CDR3 is 16 amino acids long.

This clone appeared a few times. This sequence joins TRBV25-1 and TRBJ1-4, with 8 bases that match TRBD1. This CDR3 comprises 15 residues. V lost 4 bases, J lost 7 bases, and 8 bases stayed unmatched. Germline CDR1 reads MGHDK; CDR2 reads SYGVNS. In DNA, the CDR3 is TGTGCCAGCAGTGTACCGCAGGGGGCCTCTGAAAAACTGTTTTTT. Its protein product is CASSVPQGASEKLFF. Complete variable domain (other parts from reference TRBV25-1 and TRBJ1-4): EADIYQTPRYLVIGTGKKITLECSQTMGHDKMYWYQQDPGMELHLIHYSYGVNSTEKGDLSSESTVSRIRTEHFPLTLESARPSHTSQYLCASSVPQGASEKLFFGSGTQLSVL.

The J gene is TRBJ1-4, the V gene TRBV29-1; 8 bases match TRBD1. J gave up 10 bases and V 2 bases, and 9 bases lay outside the gene matches. This CDR3 is built from 14 residues. Germline V lookup: CDR1 SQVTM, CDR2 ANQGSEA. CDR3 DNA: TGCAGCGTTGAATTGTGGGCAGGGGGCCGAAAACTGTTTTTT. This sequence encodes CSVELWAGGRKLFF.

The CDR3 is CASSPGLALAKNIQYF. The CDR3 DNA is TGTGCCAGCAGTCCGGGACTAGCGTTAGCCAAAAACATTCAGTACTTC. V gene TRBV27 combines with J gene TRBJ2-4; 10 nucleotides align to TRBD2. In germline, CDR1 is MNHEY, CDR2 SMNVEV (reference sequence). The trim removed 5 bases at V and 0 bases at J, leaving 4 bases unmatched. This CDR3 spans 16 amino acids.

This clone appeared once. The chain carries TRBV29-1 and TRBJ2-7, with 15 bases that match TRBD2. CDR3 length equals 14 residues. CDR1 and CDR2 (germline): SQVTM, ANQGSEA. The J segment lost 6 bases and the V segment lost 3 bases, leaving 3 bases of the junction unmatched. This CDR3 reads CSVEAGLAGGEQYF. The CDR3, as DNA: TGCAGCGTTGAGGCGGGACTAGCGGGAGGCGAGCAGTACTTC.

This clone was found once. The chain carries TRBV12-5 and TRBJ1-5; possible D gene TRBD1, 6 bases. Germline V gene data show CDR1 as LGHNT and CDR2 as FRNRAP. V was cut by 4 bases and J by 5 bases, with 15 bases left in between. The CDR3 has 15 residues. The CDR3: CASGSRQGYDQPQHF. CDR3 nucleotides: TGTGCTAGTGGTTCACGCCAGGGGTACGATCAGCCCCAGCATTTT.

This clone was seen more than once but under ten times. The chain carries TRBV7-2 and TRBJ2-6; D is undetermined. The germline gives CDR1 SGHTA, CDR2 FQGNSA. V lost 4 bases to trimming and J lost 4 bases, with 11 bases between them. The CDR3 is 15 amino acids. The CDR3 DNA reads TGTGCCAGCAGCTGGGCCGGGTTGGGGGCCAACGTCCTGACTTTC. Its protein is CASSWAGLGANVLTF.

This clone was seen more than once but under ten times. CDR3 sequence: CASSEPPGKATNEKLFF. CDR3 in DNA: TGTGCCAGCAGTGAACCGCCAGGGAAGGCAACTAATGAAAAACTGTTTTTT. The rearrangement uses TRBV25-1 and TRBJ1-4; perhaps TRBD1 as D (5 bases). Trimming took 2 bases from V and 0 from J, leaving 13 bases between them. The CDR3 is made up of 17 amino acids. From germline, CDR1 is MGHDK and CDR2 SYGVNS. The full variable domain, its missing parts supplied by reference TRBV25-1 and TRBJ1-4, is EADIYQTPRYLVIGTGKKITLECSQTMGHDKMYWYQQDPGMELHLIHYSYGVNSTEKGDLSSESTVSRIRTEHFPLTLESARPSHTSQYLCASSEPPGKATNEKLFFGSGTQLSVL.

The chain joins TRBV5-1 to TRBJ2-3; D remains unclear. The CDR3 totals 12 residues. V was clipped by 2 bases and J by 4 bases, with 5 bases between them. CDR1 and CDR2 from the germline V gene are SGHRS and YFSETQ. The CDR3 bases are TGCGCCAGCAGCTTATACGCAGATACGCAGTATTTT. It yields the protein CASSLYADTQYF. The variable domain in full, completed from reference TRBV5-1 and TRBJ2-3, reads KAGVTQTPRYLIKTRGQQVTLSCSPISGHRSVSWYQQTPGQGLQFLFEYFSETQRNKGNFPGRFSGRQFSNSRSEMNVSTLELGDSALYLCASSLYADTQYFGPGTRLTVL.

This clone was recorded at least ten times. This chain connects TRBV5-1 to TRBJ2-7, with D unclear. The germline gives CDR1 SGHRS, CDR2 YFSETQ. The CDR3 has 14 residues. V lost 1 base and J lost 4, with 12 bases in between. The CDR3 loop reads CASSLTMSGYEQYF. For the CDR3, the DNA is TGCGCCAGCAGCTTGACAATGAGTGGGTACGAGCAGTACTTC.

This sequence joins TRBV29-1 and TRBJ2-3; TRBD2 agrees at 8 bases. This CDR3 comprises 14 residues. The V and J ends lost 8 bases and 5 bases, in that order; junction bases with no gene match: 12. The germline CDR1 and CDR2 sequences are SQVTM and ANQGSEA. The CDR3: CSSKGGLAGDTQYF. The DNA for the CDR3 is TGCAGCTCGAAGGGAGGGCTAGCGGGAGATACGCAGTATTTT.

The CDR3 DNA reads as TGCGCCAGCAGTGATTGGGGCGGGAGCACAGATACGCAGTATTTT. It is translated as CASSDWGGSTDTQYF. The J gene is TRBJ2-3, the V gene TRBV10-2; D may match TRBD1 or TRBD2 (5 bases each). The CDR3 length is 15 residues. Germline-derived CDR1 and CDR2 are WSHSY and SAAADI. Trimming removed 3 bases at V and 0 bases at J, with 10 bases between.

This clone was counted a single time. The chain employs TRBV6-1 and TRBJ1-5, with a weak D call TRBD1 (5 bases). Trimming removed 7 bases at V and 2 bases at J, with 9 bases between. Germline CDR1 MNHNS, CDR2 SASEGT. This CDR3 is built from 13 residues. In nucleotides, the CDR3 is TGTGCCAGCAAAGGGACGGGCAATCAGCCCCAGCATTTT. This codes for CASKGTGNQPQHF.

This chain connects TRBV5-4 to TRBJ1-2; 11 bases align to TRBD1. Trimming cost V 3 bases and J 7 bases; bases outside gene matches: 11. This CDR3 has 16 amino acids. Germline lookup yields CDR1 SGHNT and CDR2 YYREEE (reference sequence). The CDR3 region has the DNA TGTGCCAGCAGCTCCGCCCCGGGACAGGGGGGAAGTGGCTACACCTTC. Protein sequence: CASSSAPGQGGSGYTF.

This sequence joins TRBV29-1 and TRBJ2-1; a weak D match, TRBD1 (6 bases). The CDR3 runs 13 residues. The germline CDR1 and CDR2 sequences are SQVTM and ANQGSEA. Trimming took 4 bases from V and 2 from J, leaving 9 bases between them. CDR3 DNA: TGCAGCGTTGCCTGGACAGCCTACAATGAGCAGTTCTTC. This sequence encodes CSVAWTAYNEQFF.